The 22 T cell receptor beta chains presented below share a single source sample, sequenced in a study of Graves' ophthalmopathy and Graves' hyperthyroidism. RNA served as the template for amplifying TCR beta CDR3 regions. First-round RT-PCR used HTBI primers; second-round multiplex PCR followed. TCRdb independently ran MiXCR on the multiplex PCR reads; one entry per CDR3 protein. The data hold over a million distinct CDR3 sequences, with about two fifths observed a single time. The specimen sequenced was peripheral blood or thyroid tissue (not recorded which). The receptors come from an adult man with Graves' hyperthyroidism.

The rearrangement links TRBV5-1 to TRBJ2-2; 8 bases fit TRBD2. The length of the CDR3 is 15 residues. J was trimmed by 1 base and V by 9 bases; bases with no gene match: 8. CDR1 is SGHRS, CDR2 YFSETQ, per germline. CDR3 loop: CATRRLAGNTGELFF. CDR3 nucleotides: TGCGCCACCCGACGCCTAGCGGGGAACACCGGGGAGCTGTTTTTT. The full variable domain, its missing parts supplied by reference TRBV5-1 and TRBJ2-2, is KAGVTQTPRYLIKTRGQQVTLSCSPISGHRSVSWYQQTPGQGLQFLFEYFSETQRNKGNFPGRFSGRQFSNSRSEMNVSTLELGDSALYLCATRRLAGNTGELFFGEGSRLTVL.

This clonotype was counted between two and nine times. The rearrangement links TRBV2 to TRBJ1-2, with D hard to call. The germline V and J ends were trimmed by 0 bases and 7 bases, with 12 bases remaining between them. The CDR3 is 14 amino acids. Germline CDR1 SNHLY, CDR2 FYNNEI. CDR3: CASSEATAEFGYTF. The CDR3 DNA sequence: TGTGCCAGCAGTGAAGCAACAGCGGAATTTGGCTACACCTTC.

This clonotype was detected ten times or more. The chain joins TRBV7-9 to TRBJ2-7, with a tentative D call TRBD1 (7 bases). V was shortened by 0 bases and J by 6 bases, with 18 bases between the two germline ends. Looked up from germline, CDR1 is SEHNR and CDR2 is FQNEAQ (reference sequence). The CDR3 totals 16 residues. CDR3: CASSLALTGRQSEQYF. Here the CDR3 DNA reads TGTGCCAGCAGCTTAGCTCTGACAGGGAGGCAAAGCGAGCAGTACTTC.

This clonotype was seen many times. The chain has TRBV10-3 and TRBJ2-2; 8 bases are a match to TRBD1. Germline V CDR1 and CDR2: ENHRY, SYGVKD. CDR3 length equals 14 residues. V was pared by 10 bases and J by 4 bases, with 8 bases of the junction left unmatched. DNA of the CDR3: TGTGCCACCTCAGGGGGCAAGGGCACCGGGGAGCTGTTTTTT. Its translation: CATSGGKGTGELFF.

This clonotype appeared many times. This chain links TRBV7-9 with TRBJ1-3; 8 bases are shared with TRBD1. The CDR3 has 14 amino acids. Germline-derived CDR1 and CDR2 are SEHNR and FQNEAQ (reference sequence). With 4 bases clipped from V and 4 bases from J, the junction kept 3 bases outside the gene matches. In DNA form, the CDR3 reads TGTGCCAGCAGCTCGACAGGGGAGGGAAACACCATATATTTT. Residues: CASSSTGEGNTIYF.

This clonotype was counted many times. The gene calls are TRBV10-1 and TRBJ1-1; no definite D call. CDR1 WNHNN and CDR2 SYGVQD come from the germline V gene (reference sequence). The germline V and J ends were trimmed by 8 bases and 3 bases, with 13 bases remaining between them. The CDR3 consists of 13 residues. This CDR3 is CASPGYQDTEAFF. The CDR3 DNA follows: TGCGCCAGCCCTGGTTATCAGGACACTGAAGCTTTCTTT.

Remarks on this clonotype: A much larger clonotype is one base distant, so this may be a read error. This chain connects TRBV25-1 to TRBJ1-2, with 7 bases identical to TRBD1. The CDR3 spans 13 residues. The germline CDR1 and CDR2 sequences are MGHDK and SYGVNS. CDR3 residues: CASNVTGTAIIHF. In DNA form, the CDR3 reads TGTGCCAGCAACGTAACGGGGACAGCAATTATCCACTTC.

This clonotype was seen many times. In nucleotides, the CDR3 is TGTGCCAGCAGCTCCGGACCGGGACAGGGGGCCAATTCACCCCTCCACTTT. Protein sequence: CASSSGPGQGANSPLHF. The V gene is TRBV5-5, the J gene TRBJ1-6; 12 bases are a match to TRBD1. Germline trimming cut 3 bases from V and 7 bases from J; bases unmatched to any gene: 8. Germline CDR1 SGHKS, CDR2 YYEKEE (reference sequence). The CDR3 covers 17 residues.

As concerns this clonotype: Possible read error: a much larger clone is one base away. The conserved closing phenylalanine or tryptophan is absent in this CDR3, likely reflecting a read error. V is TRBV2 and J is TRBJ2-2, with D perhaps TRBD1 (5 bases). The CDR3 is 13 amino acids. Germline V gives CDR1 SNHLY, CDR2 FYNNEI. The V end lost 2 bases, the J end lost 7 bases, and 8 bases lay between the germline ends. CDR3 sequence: CASSERGFGELFS. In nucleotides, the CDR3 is TGTGCCAGCAGTGAAAGGGGTTTCGGGGAGCTGTTTTCT.

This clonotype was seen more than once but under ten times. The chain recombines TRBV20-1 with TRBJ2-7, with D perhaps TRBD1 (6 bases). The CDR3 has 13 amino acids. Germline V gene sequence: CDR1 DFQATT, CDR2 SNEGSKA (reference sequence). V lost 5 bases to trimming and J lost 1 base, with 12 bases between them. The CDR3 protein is CSAPGARSYEQYF. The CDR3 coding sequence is TGCAGTGCTCCAGGGGCTCGGTCCTACGAGCAGTACTTC.

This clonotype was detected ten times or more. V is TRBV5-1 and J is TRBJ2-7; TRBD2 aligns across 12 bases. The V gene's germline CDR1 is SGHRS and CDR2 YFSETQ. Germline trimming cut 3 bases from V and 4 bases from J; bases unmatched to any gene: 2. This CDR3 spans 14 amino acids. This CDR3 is CASSSTSGSYEQYF. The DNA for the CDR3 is TGCGCCAGCAGCTCGACTAGCGGGAGTTACGAGCAGTACTTC.

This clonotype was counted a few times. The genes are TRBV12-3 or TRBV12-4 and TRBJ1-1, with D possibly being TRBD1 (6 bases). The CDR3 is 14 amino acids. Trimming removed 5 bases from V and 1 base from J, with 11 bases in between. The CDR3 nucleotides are TGTGCCAGCAGTCCCGGACAGAAGAACACTGAAGCTTTCTTT. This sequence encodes CASSPGQKNTEAFF.

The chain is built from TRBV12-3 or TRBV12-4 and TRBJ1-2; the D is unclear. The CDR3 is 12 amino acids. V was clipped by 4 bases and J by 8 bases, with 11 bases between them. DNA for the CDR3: TGTGCCAGCAGTTGGACTAGCGGGGGCTACACCTTC. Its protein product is CASSWTSGGYTF.

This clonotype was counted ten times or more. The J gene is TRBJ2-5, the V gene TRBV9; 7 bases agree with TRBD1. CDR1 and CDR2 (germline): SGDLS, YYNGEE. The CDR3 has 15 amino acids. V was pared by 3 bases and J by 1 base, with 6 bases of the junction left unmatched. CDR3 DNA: TGTGCCAGCAGCGCCCGACAGGGCGGCCAAGAGACCCAGTACTTC. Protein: CASSARQGGQETQYF.

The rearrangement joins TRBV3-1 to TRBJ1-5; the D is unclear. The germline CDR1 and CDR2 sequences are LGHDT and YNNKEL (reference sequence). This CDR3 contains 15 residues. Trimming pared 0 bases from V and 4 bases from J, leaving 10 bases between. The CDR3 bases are TGTGCCAGCAGCCAAGATCTCGATAGAAATCAGCCCCAGCATTTT. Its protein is CASSQDLDRNQPQHF.

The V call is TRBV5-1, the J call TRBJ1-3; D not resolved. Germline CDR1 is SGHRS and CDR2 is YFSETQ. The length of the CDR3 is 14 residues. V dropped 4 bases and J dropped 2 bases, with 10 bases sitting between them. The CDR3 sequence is CASSATRAGNTIYF. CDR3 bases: TGCGCCAGCAGCGCGACCAGAGCTGGAAACACCATATATTTT.

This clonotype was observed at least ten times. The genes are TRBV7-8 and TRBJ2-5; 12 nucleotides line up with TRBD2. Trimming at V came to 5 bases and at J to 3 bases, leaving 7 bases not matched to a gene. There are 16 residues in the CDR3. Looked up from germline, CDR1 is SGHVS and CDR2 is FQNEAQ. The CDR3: CASSLTSGRRKETQYF. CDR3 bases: TGTGCCAGCAGCCTCACTAGCGGGAGGAGGAAAGAGACCCAGTACTTC. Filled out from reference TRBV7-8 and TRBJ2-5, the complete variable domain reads GAGVSQSPRYKVAKRGQDVALRCDPISGHVSLFWYQQALGQGPEFLTYFQNEAQLDKSGLPSDRFFAERPEGSVSTLKIQRTQQEDSAVYLCASSLTSGRRKETQYFGPGTRLLVL.

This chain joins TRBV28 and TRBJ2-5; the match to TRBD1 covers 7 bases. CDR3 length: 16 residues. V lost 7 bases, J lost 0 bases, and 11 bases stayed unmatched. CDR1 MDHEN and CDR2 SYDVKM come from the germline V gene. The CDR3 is CASTSTGQRYQETQYF. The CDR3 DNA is TGTGCCAGCACTTCGACAGGGCAGCGGTACCAAGAGACCCAGTACTTC.

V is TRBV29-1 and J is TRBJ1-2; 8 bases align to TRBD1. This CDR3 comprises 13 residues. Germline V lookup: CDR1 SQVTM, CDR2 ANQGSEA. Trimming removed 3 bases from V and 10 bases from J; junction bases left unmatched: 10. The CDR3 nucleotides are TGCAGCGTTGACAGGGGGCAGGAGCAGTACTACACCTTC. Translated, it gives CSVDRGQEQYYTF. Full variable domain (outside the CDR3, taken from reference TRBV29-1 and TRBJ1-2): SAVISQKPSRDICQRGTSLTIQCQVDSQVTMMFWYRQQPGQSLTLIATANQGSEATYESGFVIDKFPISRPNLTFSTLTVSNMSPEDSSIYLCSVDRGQEQYYTFGSGTRLTVV.

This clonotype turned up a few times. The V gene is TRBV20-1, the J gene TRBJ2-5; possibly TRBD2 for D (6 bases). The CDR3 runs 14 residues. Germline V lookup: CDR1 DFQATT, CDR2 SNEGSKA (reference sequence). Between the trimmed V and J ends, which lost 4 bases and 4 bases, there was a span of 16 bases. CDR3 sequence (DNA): TGCAGTGCTATTAAGCGACTAGAAGGAGAGACCCAGTACTTC. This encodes CSAIKRLEGETQYF.

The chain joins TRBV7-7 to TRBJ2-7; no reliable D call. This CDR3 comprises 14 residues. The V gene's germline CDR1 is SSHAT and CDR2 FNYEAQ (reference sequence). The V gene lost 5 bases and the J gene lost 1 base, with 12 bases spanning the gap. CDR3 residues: CASSPAPSSYEQYF. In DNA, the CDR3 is TGTGCCAGCAGCCCTGCTCCCAGTTCCTACGAGCAGTACTTC.

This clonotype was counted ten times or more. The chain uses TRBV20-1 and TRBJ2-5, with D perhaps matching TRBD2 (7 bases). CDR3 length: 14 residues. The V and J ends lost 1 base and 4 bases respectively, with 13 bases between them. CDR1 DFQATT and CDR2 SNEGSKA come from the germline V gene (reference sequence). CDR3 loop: CSARVPGGIETQYF. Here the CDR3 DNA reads TGCAGTGCTAGAGTTCCGGGGGGCATAGAGACCCAGTACTTC.